This TCR beta chain derives from a study of CD8 T cells in ankylosing spondylitis. Notes on the study in general: A TCR beta motif of roughly eight highly homologous variants seemed to mark ankylosing spondylitis blood. Existing reports had already noted some motif variants in reactive arthritis synovial fluid and blood. Reportedly, matched ankylosing spondylitis synovial fluid was significantly enriched for disease-linked clones.

The table lists this clonotype with many counts. What it binds is not known. This CDR3 spans 18 amino acids. The J segment lost 3 bases and the V segment lost 1 base, leaving 14 bases of the junction unmatched. Germline CDR1 is DFQATT and CDR2 is SNEGSKA (reference sequence). It was by quantitative 5'-RACE with molecular barcodes that TCR beta libraries were made. MiXCR was run by TCRdb on the 5' RACE reads, yielding one entry per CDR3 protein. Among approximately 520,000 distinct CDR3 sequences, roughly 5% were seen once, and the ten largest hold around 3.5%. The gene calls are TRBV20-1 and TRBJ1-2, with TRBD1 matching over 10 bases. Specimen: blood, either unsorted or a sorted T cell fraction (not recorded which). This clonotype originated in a male donor with ankylosing spondylitis. CDR3 protein: CSARGSARSGQGYYGYTF. In DNA, the CDR3 is TGCAGTGCTAGAGGGTCCGCTCGTTCGGGACAGGGGTACTATGGCTACACCTTC.